Sequencing of this T cell receptor beta chain was carried out in a study of CXCR3-negative and CXCR3-positive naive CD8 T cells. Study context: Roughly 1.5 +/- 0.3 million TRB reads came from each library, giving about 135 million in total.

On this clonotype itself: What it recognizes is unknown.

Phenotypically, naive CD8+ T cells corresponded to CD45RO-CCR7+CD27+CD95-. UMI-labeled 5' RACE TRB cDNA libraries were prepared from the cells. From the 5' RACE reads, TCRdb lists one entry per CDR3 protein and no DNA. This table holds 150,000 to 170,000 distinct CDR3 sequences. Whole-study findings and limits: Comparably high diversity was seen in both naive subsets, and much lower diversity in memory CD8+ cells. Higher TRB CDR3 hydrophobicity marked CXCR3-positive naive cells relative to CXCR3-negative naive cells. The study inferred TCR strength from TRB CDR3 properties and found comparable surface CD5 between naive subsets.

The sample taken for sequencing was naive CXCR3+ CD8+ T cells from blood. Noted subset: CD45RO-CCR7+CD27+CD95- naive CD8+ T cells expressing CXCR3 (TNR3+). This clonotype was obtained from a human donor in good health. Some clones in this sample may be carry-over from other donors' samples.

The CDR3 spells CASSPLRAGGPKDTQYF. The chain couples TRBV5-1 to TRBJ2-3; TCRdb indicates TRBD2, and absent DNA this call remains unverified. The CDR3 has 17 residues. Germline loops: CDR1 SGHRS, CDR2 YFSETQ.